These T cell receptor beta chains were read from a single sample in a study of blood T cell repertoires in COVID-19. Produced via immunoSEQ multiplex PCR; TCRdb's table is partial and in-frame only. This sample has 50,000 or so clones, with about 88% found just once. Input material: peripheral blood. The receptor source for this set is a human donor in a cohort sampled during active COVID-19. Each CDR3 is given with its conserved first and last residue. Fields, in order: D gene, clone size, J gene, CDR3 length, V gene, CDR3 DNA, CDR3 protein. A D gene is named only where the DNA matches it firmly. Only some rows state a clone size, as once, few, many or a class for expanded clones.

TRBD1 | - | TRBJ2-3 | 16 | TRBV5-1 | TGCGCCAGCAGCCCTCGGGGGACAGGGGCTACAGATACGCAGTATTTT | CASSPRGTGATDTQYF
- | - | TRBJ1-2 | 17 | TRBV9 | TGTGCCAGCAGCGTATCCTCTTGGGGGGGCGTCGGCTATGGCTACACCTTC | CASSVSSWGGVGYGYTF
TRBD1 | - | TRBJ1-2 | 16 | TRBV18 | TGTGCCAGCTCACCCCCCACCGGGGGACAGGGCAGGAGCTACACCTTC | CASSPPTGGQGRSYTF
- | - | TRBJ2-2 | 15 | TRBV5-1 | TGCGCCAGCAGCTTGGAGGCAGGGATAGCCGGGGAGCTGTTTTTT | CASSLEAGIAGELFF
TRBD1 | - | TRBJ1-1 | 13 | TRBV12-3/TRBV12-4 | TGTGCCAGCAGTAGGGACAGGGGCACTGAAGCTTTCTTT | CASSRDRGTEAFF
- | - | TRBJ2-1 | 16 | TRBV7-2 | TGTGCCAGCAGTCAAAGTACCAGGGCGTCCTACAATGAGCAGTTCTTC | CASSQSTRASYNEQFF
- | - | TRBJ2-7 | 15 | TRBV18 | TGTGCCAGCTCACCTGGCTTACAACCAACCTACGAGCAGTACTTC | CASSPGLQPTYEQYF
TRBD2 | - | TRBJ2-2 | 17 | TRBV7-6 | TGTGCCAGCAGCTTCGGTCTAGCGGGAGGGAACACCGGGGAGCTGTTTTTT | CASSFGLAGGNTGELFF
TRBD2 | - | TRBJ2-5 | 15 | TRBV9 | TGTGCCAGCAGCGTAGCGGGGGGGTCCCAAGAGACCCAGTACTTC | CASSVAGGSQETQYF
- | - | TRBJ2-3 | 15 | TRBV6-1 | TGTGCCAGCAGTGAATACCAGCGGAGCACAGATACGCAGTATTTT | CASSEYQRSTDTQYF
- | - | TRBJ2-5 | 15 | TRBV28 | TGTGCCAGCAGTTCGATTGTAGGGGGACAAGAGACCCAGTACTTC | CASSSIVGGQETQYF
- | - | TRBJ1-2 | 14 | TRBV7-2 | TGTGCCAGCAGCTTAGCTCGCAGGGCACAGGGCTACACCTTC | CASSLARRAQGYTF
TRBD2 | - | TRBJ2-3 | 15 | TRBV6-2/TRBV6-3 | TGTGCCAGCAGTTACTACGGCGGGAGGTCAGATACGCAGTATTTT | CASSYYGGRSDTQYF
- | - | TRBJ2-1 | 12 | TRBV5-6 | TGTGCCAGCAGCTTGATGGGGGCTTGGCAGTTCTTC | CASSLMGAWQFF
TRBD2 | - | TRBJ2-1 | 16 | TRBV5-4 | TGTGCCAGCAGCGGGGGGGGAGCGGGGCCGTACAATGAGCAGTTCTTC | CASSGGGAGPYNEQFF
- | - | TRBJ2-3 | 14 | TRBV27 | TGTGCCAGCAGTGAGTTAGTTAGCACAGATACGCAGTATTTT | CASSELVSTDTQYF
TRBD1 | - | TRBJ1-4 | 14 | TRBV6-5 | TGTGCCAGCAGTTCAGGGGGCGCGGATGAAAAACTGTTTTTT | CASSSGGADEKLFF
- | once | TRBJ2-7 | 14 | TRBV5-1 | TGCGCCAGCAGCTTGGACAGGAGAGGCTACGAGCAGTACTTC | CASSLDRRGYEQYF
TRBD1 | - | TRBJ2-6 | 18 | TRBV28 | TGTGCCAGCAGTACAACATCGGGACAGCTTAATGGGGCCAACGTCCTGACTTTC | CASSTTSGQLNGANVLTF
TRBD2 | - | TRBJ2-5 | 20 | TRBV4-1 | TGCGCCAGCAGCCAACCAACTAGCGGGGGAGTGAGGGGCTTTCAAGAGACCCAGTACTTC | CASSQPTSGGVRGFQETQYF
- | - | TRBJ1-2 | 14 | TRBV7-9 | TGTGCCAGCAGCTTAGCGGAGCTGAACTATGGCTACACCTTC | CASSLAELNYGYTF
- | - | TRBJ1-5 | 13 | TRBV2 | TGTGCCAGCAGGGACAACGGAAATCAGCCCCAGCATTTT | CASRDNGNQPQHF